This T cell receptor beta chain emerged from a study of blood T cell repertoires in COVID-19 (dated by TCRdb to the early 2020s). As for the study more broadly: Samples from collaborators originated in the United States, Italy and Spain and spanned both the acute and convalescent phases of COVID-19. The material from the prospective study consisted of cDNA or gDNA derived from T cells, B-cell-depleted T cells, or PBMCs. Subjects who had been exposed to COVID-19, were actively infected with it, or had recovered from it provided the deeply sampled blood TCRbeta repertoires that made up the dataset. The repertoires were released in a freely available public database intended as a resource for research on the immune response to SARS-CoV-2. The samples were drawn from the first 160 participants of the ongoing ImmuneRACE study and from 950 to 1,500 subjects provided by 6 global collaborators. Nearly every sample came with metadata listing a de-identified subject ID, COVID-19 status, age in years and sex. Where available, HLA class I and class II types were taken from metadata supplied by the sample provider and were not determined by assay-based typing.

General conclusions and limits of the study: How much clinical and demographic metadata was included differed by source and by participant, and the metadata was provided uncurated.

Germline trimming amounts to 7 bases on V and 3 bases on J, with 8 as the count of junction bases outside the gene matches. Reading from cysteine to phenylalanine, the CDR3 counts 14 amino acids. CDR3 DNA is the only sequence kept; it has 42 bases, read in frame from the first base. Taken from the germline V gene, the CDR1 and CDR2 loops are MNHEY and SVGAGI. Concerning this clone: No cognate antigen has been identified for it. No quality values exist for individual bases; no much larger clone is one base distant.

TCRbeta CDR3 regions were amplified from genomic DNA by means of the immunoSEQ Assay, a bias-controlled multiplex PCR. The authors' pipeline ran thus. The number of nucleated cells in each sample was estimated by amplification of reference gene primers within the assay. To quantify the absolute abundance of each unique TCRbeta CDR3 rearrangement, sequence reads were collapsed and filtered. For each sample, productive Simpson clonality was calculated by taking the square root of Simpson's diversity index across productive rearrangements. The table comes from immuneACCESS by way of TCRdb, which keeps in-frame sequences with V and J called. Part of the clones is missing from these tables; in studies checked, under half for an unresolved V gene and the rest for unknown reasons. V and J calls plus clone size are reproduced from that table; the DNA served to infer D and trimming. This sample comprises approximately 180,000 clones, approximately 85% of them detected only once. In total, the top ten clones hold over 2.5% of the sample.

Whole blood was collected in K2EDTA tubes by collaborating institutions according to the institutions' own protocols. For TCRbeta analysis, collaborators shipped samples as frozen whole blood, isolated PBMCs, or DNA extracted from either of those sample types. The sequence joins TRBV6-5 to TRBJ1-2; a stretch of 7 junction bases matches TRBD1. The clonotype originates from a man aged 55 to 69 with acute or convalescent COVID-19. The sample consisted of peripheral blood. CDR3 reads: CASTEQQGYYGYTF. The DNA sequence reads TGTGCCAGCACCGAGCAACAGGGGTACTATGGCTACACCTTC.